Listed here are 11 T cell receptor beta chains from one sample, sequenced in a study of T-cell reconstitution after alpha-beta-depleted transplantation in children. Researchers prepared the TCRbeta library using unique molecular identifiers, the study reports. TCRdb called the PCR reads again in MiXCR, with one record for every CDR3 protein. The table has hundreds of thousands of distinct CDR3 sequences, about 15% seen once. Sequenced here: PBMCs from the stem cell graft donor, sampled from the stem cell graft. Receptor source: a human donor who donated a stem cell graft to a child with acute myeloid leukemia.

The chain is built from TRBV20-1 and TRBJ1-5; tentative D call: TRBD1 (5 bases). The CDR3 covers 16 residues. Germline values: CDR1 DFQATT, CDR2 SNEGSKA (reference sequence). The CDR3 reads CCASSGGVRSNQPQHF. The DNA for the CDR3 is TGCTGCGCCAGCTCTGGGGGGGTGAGGAGCAATCAGCCCCAGCATTTT.

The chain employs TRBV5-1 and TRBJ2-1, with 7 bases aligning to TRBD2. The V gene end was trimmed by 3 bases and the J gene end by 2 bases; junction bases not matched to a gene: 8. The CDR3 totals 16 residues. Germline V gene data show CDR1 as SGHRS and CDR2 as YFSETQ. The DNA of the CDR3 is TGCGCCAGCAGCTCCGTCGCGGGGGTGGCCTACAATGAGCAGTTCTTC. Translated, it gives CASSSVAGVAYNEQFF. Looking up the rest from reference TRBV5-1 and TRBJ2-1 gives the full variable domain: KAGVTQTPRYLIKTRGQQVTLSCSPISGHRSVSWYQQTPGQGLQFLFEYFSETQRNKGNFPGRFSGRQFSNSRSEMNVSTLELGDSALYLCASSSVAGVAYNEQFFGPGTRLTVL.

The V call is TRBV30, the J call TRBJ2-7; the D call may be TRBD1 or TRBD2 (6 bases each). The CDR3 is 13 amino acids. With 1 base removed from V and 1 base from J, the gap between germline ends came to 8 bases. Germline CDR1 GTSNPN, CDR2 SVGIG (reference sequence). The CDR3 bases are TGTGCCTGGAGTGGGGGGGCTTCCTACGAGCAGTACTTC. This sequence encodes CAWSGGASYEQYF.

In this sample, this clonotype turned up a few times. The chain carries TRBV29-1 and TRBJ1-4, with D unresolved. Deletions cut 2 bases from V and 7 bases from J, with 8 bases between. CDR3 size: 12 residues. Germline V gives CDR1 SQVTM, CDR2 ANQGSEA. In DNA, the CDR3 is TGCAGCGTTGAATTGGCGGGTGAAAAACTGTTTTTT. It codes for CSVELAGEKLFF.

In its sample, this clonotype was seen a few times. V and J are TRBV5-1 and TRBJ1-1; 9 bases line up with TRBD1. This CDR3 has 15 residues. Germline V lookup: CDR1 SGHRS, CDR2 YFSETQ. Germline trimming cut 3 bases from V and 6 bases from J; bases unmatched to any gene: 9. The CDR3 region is CASSWGTGGEAEAFF. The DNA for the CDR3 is TGCGCCAGCAGCTGGGGCACAGGGGGCGAGGCTGAAGCTTTCTTT.

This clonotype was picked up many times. CDR3 amino acids: CSARRGGQSGEQFF. Here the CDR3 DNA reads TGCAGTGCTAGACGGGGGGGCCAGTCCGGTGAGCAGTTCTTC. V is TRBV20-1 and J is TRBJ2-1; 8 positions match TRBD2. The V segment lost 2 bases and the J segment 9 bases; nucleotides outside the gene matches: 9. Germline values: CDR1 DFQATT, CDR2 SNEGSKA (reference sequence). The CDR3 is made up of 14 amino acids.

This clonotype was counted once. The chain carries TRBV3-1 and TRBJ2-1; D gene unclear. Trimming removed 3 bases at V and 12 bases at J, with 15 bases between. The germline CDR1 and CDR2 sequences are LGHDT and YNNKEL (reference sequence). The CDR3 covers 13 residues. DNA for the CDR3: TGTGCCAGCAGCCAGGACGCGCGTCAGGTGCAGTTCTTC. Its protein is CASSQDARQVQFF.

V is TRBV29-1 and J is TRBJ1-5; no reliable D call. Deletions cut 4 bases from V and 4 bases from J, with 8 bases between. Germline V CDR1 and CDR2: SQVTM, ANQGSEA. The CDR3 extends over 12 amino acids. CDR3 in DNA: TGCAGCGTTGGGGCCAATAATCAGCCCCAGCATTTT. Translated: CSVGANNQPQHF.

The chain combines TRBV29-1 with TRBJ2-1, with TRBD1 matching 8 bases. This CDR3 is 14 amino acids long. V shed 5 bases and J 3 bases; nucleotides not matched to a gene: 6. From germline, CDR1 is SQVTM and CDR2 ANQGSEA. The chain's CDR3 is CSVYLRGLYNEQFF. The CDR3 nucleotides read TGCAGCGTTTATCTCAGGGGGCTCTACAATGAGCAGTTCTTC.

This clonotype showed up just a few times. Written as DNA, the CDR3 is TGTGCCAGCAGCTTAGACTGGAAAGAGACCCAGTACTTC. Translating gives CASSLDWKETQYF. The chain has TRBV11-3 and TRBJ2-5; D is ambiguous. Trimming left V 0 bases short and J 3 bases short, with 5 bases between. CDR3 length: 13 amino acids. The germline CDR1 and CDR2 sequences are SGHNT and YENEEA.

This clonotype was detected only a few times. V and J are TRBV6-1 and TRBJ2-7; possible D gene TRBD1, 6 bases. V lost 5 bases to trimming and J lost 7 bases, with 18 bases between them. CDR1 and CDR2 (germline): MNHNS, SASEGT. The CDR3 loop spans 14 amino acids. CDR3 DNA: TGTGCCAGCAGTCGCCCTGGGGGCACCGGGGAGCAGTACTTC. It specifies CASSRPGGTGEQYF.